Listed here are 31 T cell receptor beta chains from one sample, sequenced in a study of shared clonotypes between healthy human individuals. This table comes from immunoSEQ multiplex PCR, and its TCRdb copy is limited to in-frame clones, with some not included. This sample yields 2 million to 2.5 million clones, of which around 95% are seen a single time; less than 0.15% belongs to the top ten. The sequenced sample was naive CD4+ T cells sorted from blood. The subset was: CD45RA+ positively selected. These receptor sequences come from a man aged 18 to 35 in good health.

The chain is built from TRBV7-9 and TRBJ2-2; 7 positions agree with TRBD1. The CDR3 has 16 residues. Trimming at V came to 1 base and at J to 2 bases, leaving 4 bases not matched to a gene. The germline V gene encodes CDR1 SEHNR and CDR2 FQNEAQ (reference sequence). The CDR3 region is CASSLGTGLNTGELFF. CDR3 sequence (DNA): TGTGCCAGCAGCTTAGGGACAGGTCTTAACACCGGGGAGCTGTTTTTT. The full variable domain, with the rest looked up from reference TRBV7-9 and TRBJ2-2, is DTGVSQNPRHKITKRGQNVTFRCDPISEHNRLYWYRQTLGQGPEFLTYFQNEAQLEKSRLLSDRFSAERPKGSFSTLEIQRTEQGDSAMYLCASSLGTGLNTGELFFGEGSRLTVL.

The chain links TRBV7-9 to TRBJ2-2, with 7 bases identical to TRBD2. The CDR3 has 16 residues. The V gene end was trimmed by 2 bases and the J gene end by 8 bases; junction bases not matched to a gene: 11. CDR1 is SEHNR and CDR2 is FQNEAQ in the germline V gene (reference sequence). The CDR3 region has the DNA TGTGCCAGCAGCTTAACAGGTCTAGCGGAAAGAGGGGAGCTGTTTTTT. It translates to CASSLTGLAERGELFF.

This chain uses TRBV2 with TRBJ2-1; no clear D gene. Per germline, CDR1 SNHLY and CDR2 FYNNEI. V lost 4 bases, J lost 0 bases, and 10 bases lay in between. This CDR3 has 15 residues. CDR3: CASSVELSSYNEQFF. The DNA of the CDR3 is TGTGCCAGCAGTGTCGAGCTGAGCTCCTACAATGAGCAGTTCTTC.

The chain recombines TRBV7-2 with TRBJ2-5; D call uncertain. The CDR3 consists of 11 residues. Per germline, CDR1 SGHTA and CDR2 FQGNSA. Trimming shortened V by 7 bases and J by 5 bases, and 8 bases separated the two germline ends. CDR3 in amino acids: CASTPLETQYF. CDR3 nucleotide sequence: TGTGCCAGCACACCTTTGGAGACCCAGTACTTC.

V gene TRBV28 combines with J gene TRBJ2-7, with TRBD1 identical over 9 bases. Germline V gene lookup returns CDR1 MDHEN and CDR2 SYDVKM. The trim removed 6 bases at V and 5 bases at J, leaving 11 bases unmatched. This CDR3 has 15 residues. The CDR3: CASREHRGQFDEQYF. The CDR3, as DNA: TGTGCCAGCAGGGAACACAGGGGGCAGTTTGACGAGCAGTACTTC.

The V and J genes are TRBV30 and TRBJ2-3; D might be TRBD2 (5 bases). The CDR3 spans 15 residues. Trimming removed 5 bases from V and 1 base from J, with 16 bases in between. CDR1 is GTSNPN and CDR2 is SVGIG in the germline V gene (reference sequence). The CDR3 loop is CAWGGISDGTDTQYF. For the CDR3, the DNA is TGTGCCTGGGGAGGAATTAGCGACGGCACAGATACGCAGTATTTT.

This chain connects TRBV11-3 to TRBJ2-3, with D perhaps TRBD2 (5 bases). This CDR3 is built from 16 residues. Trimming left V 5 bases short and J 0 bases short, with 15 bases between. Germline V gene data show CDR1 as SGHNT and CDR2 as YENEEA. The CDR3 nucleotides read TGTGCCAGCAGCCTCGGGGAGCGGAGTAGCACAGATACGCAGTATTTT. Translated: CASSLGERSSTDTQYF.

This chain connects TRBV30 to TRBJ1-3; maybe TRBD1 (6 bases). The CDR3 spans 16 residues. Trimming shortened V by 0 bases and J by 6 bases, and 18 bases separated the two germline ends. CDR1 and CDR2 (germline): GTSNPN, SVGIG (reference sequence). The CDR3 sequence is CAWSVSGGYGENTIYF. The CDR3, as DNA: TGTGCCTGGAGTGTATCCGGGGGCTACGGCGAAAACACCATATATTTT.

V usage is TRBV7-2 and J usage is TRBJ2-1, with a possible D match to TRBD2 (8 bases). CDR1 and CDR2 from the germline V gene are SGHTA and FQGNSA. V dropped 4 bases and J dropped 6 bases, with 25 bases sitting between them. This CDR3 is built from 18 residues. The CDR3 region has the DNA TGTGCCAGCAGCTCCTCCTGGGGTAGCGGGAACAGGGGCAATGAGCAGTTCTTC. This codes for CASSSSWGSGNRGNEQFF.

The chain joins TRBV18 to TRBJ2-1; 8 bases are a match to TRBD2. This CDR3 has 15 amino acids. Unmatched junction bases numbered 6, after V lost 2 bases and J lost 6 bases. Germline-derived CDR1 and CDR2 are KGHSH and LQKENI. CDR3 amino acids: CASSPGFSGANEQFF. The CDR3 coding sequence is TGTGCCAGCTCACCAGGATTTAGCGGGGCCAATGAGCAGTTCTTC.

This clone was observed a single time. The chain is built from TRBV5-1 and TRBJ2-7; a weak D match, TRBD1 (7 bases). CDR1 and CDR2 (germline): SGHRS, YFSETQ. V was clipped by 3 bases and J by 1 base, with 17 bases between them. The CDR3 totals 16 residues. In DNA form, the CDR3 reads TGCGCCAGCAGCTCGGGCGGGACAGAGGGTTCCTACGAGCAGTACTTC. It encodes CASSSGGTEGSYEQYF.

This clone was seen only once. The rearrangement uses TRBV19 and TRBJ1-2; no clear D gene. Between the trimmed V and J ends, which lost 0 bases and 8 bases, there was a span of 10 bases. Germline V lookup: CDR1 LNHDA, CDR2 SQIVND (reference sequence). The CDR3 loop spans 13 amino acids. The CDR3 nucleotides read TGTGCCAGTAGTATAGAGTCAGGCTTCGGCTACACCTTC. The encoded protein is CASSIESGFGYTF.

In the case of this clone: Sequence at one end of the junction differs from germline and may be a read error. The genes are TRBV7-7 and TRBJ2-1; D gene uncertain. Germline loops: CDR1 SSHAT, CDR2 FNYEAQ (reference sequence). This CDR3 has 15 residues. This CDR3 is CASSPEPGLYNEQFF. CDR3 nucleotide sequence: TGTGCTAGCAGCCCGGAGCCGGGCCTCTACAATGAGCAGTTCTTC.

The chain combines TRBV7-9 with TRBJ2-3, with 11 bases matching TRBD2. The CDR3 totals 18 residues. J lost 0 bases, V lost 1 base, and 6 bases had no gene match. Per germline, CDR1 SEHNR and CDR2 FQNEAQ (reference sequence). The CDR3 sequence is CASSLVLSGGASTDTQYF. As DNA, the CDR3 is TGTGCCAGCAGCTTAGTTCTTAGCGGGGGGGCTAGCACAGATACGCAGTATTTT.

J is TRBJ2-7 and V is TRBV25-1; D is unclear. The CDR3 length is 14 residues. The V and J ends lost 3 bases and 7 bases respectively, with 16 bases between them. Germline V CDR1 and CDR2: MGHDK, SYGVNS. Written as DNA, the CDR3 is TGTGCCAGCAGTGACCCCAGCCTTCTCCAGGAGCAGTACTTC. The encoded protein is CASSDPSLLQEQYF.

This chain uses TRBV5-1 with TRBJ1-2; 8 bases fit TRBD1. J gave up 4 bases and V 4 bases, and 9 bases lay outside the gene matches. The CDR3 is 15 amino acids. In germline, CDR1 is SGHRS, CDR2 YFSETQ. CDR3 in amino acids: CASSPESDRVYGYTF. DNA of the CDR3: TGCGCCAGCAGCCCAGAGTCGGACAGGGTCTATGGCTACACCTTC.

The chain carries TRBV27 and TRBJ2-7, with TRBD1 as a possible D gene (6 bases). Germline loops: CDR1 MNHEY, CDR2 SMNVEV (reference sequence). The CDR3 contains 13 residues. V lost 8 bases to trimming and J lost 5 bases, with 16 bases between them. CDR3 sequence reads: CASGKQGSHEQYF. In DNA form, the CDR3 reads TGTGCCAGCGGCAAACAGGGATCCCACGAGCAGTACTTC.

CDR3 amino acids: CAWSVREYQPQHF. For the CDR3, the DNA is TGTGCCTGGAGTGTCAGGGAATATCAGCCCCAGCATTTT. The J gene is TRBJ1-5, the V gene TRBV30, with D tentatively TRBD1 (5 bases). CDR1 GTSNPN and CDR2 SVGIG come from the germline V gene (reference sequence). The CDR3 runs 13 residues. V gave up 0 bases and J gave up 5 bases, with 8 bases separating them.

This clone is a singleton in its sample. The rearrangement joins TRBV4-1 to TRBJ1-1; TRBD1 aligns across 7 bases. V was pared by 0 bases and J by 4 bases, with 5 bases of the junction left unmatched. The CDR3 contains 15 residues. Per germline, CDR1 MGHRA and CDR2 YSYEKL. For the CDR3, the DNA is TGCGCCAGCAGCCAAGAGACAGGGCTGGGCACTGAAGCTTTCTTT. Amino acids: CASSQETGLGTEAFF.

V gene TRBV29-1 combines with J gene TRBJ2-1, with 8 bases fitting TRBD1. Germline V lookup: CDR1 SQVTM, CDR2 ANQGSEA. The CDR3 length is 14 residues. V lost 6 bases and J lost 1; bases outside the gene matches: 5. CDR3 nucleotides: TGCAGCGTAACAGGGGGGAGGTCCTACAATGAGCAGTTCTTC. Its protein product is CSVTGGRSYNEQFF.

The chain is built from TRBV6-5 and TRBJ1-1; no clear D gene. CDR1 and CDR2 (germline): MNHEY, SVGAGI. Trimming removed 5 bases at V and 8 bases at J, with 15 bases between. There are 13 residues in the CDR3. CDR3 sequence: CASSRTGLSEAFF. The CDR3 bases are TGTGCCAGCAGTCGAACTGGACTTTCCGAAGCTTTCTTT.

Comment on this clone: Other nucleotide sequences from this sample produce the same CDR3. The chain couples TRBV5-1 to TRBJ2-5; D unclear. Germline-derived CDR1 and CDR2 are SGHRS and YFSETQ. Trimming took 2 bases from V and 1 from J, leaving 9 bases between them. The CDR3 covers 14 residues. CDR3 bases: TGCGCCAGCAGCTTTGGGCAGCCCCAAGAGACCCAGTACTTC. Protein sequence: CASSFGQPQETQYF.

V gene TRBV30 combines with J gene TRBJ2-7; TRBD1 agrees at 8 bases. The germline CDR1 and CDR2 sequences are GTSNPN and SVGIG (reference sequence). Trimming cost V 2 bases and J 6 bases; bases outside gene matches: 12. This CDR3 has 15 amino acids. The DNA for the CDR3 is TGTGCCTGGAGTCCCTGGGGACAGGTCGTCGGCGAGCAGTACTTC. The encoded protein is CAWSPWGQVVGEQYF.

The chain recombines TRBV7-9 with TRBJ2-5, with D unresolved. Germline V gives CDR1 SEHNR, CDR2 FQNEAQ (reference sequence). The CDR3 spans 14 residues. The V end lost 0 bases, the J end lost 5 bases, and 10 bases lay between the germline ends. DNA of the CDR3: TGTGCCAGCAGCTTAGCGGAAGCCGAGGAGACCCAGTACTTC. Translation gives CASSLAEAEETQYF. Filled out from reference TRBV7-9 and TRBJ2-5, the complete variable domain reads DTGVSQNPRHKITKRGQNVTFRCDPISEHNRLYWYRQTLGQGPEFLTYFQNEAQLEKSRLLSDRFSAERPKGSFSTLEIQRTEQGDSAMYLCASSLAEAEETQYFGPGTRLLVL.

The genes are TRBV28 and TRBJ1-5, with TRBD1 as a possible D gene (5 bases). Deletions cut 8 bases from V and 2 bases from J, with 7 bases between. The CDR3 extends over 12 amino acids. Germline V lookup: CDR1 MDHEN, CDR2 SYDVKM. The CDR3 loop is CASGTGNQPQHF. The CDR3 coding sequence is TGTGCCAGCGGGACTGGCAATCAGCCCCAGCATTTT.

This clone was seen only once. The J gene is TRBJ2-5, the V gene TRBV30; TRBD2 matches at 10 bases. Germline V gene lookup returns CDR1 GTSNPN and CDR2 SVGIG (reference sequence). V lost 6 bases and J lost 5; bases outside the gene matches: 6. The CDR3 is made up of 13 amino acids. This CDR3 is CACERGGRETQYF. For the CDR3, the DNA is TGTGCCTGCGAGCGGGGGGGTCGGGAGACCCAGTACTTC.

This clone was detected once. V gene TRBV5-1 combines with J gene TRBJ2-3, with D hard to call. Germline lookup yields CDR1 SGHRS and CDR2 YFSETQ. This CDR3 has 15 residues. The germline V and J ends were trimmed by 0 bases and 2 bases, with 10 bases remaining between them. CDR3 bases: TGCGCCAGCAGCTTGGCTTTCCGGCCCACAGATACGCAGTATTTT. Translated, it gives CASSLAFRPTDTQYF.

The J gene is TRBJ2-7, the V gene TRBV5-1, with 10 bases that match TRBD1. The CDR3 is 16 amino acids. Germline trimming cut 4 bases from V and 3 bases from J; bases unmatched to any gene: 10. Germline CDR1 and CDR2: SGHRS and YFSETQ. CDR3 bases: TGCGCCAGCAGCGCCCTGGGTGGGACAGGGGTCTACGAGCAGTACTTC. It codes for CASSALGGTGVYEQYF.

This clone was seen just once. The rearrangement uses TRBV9 and TRBJ2-3, with 8 bases identical to TRBD2. V shed 3 bases and J 0 bases; nucleotides not matched to a gene: 0. Germline CDR1 SGDLS, CDR2 YYNGEE. CDR3 size: 14 residues. CDR3 nucleotides: TGTGCCAGCAGCGAGCGGGGGAGCACAGATACGCAGTATTTT. Translated: CASSERGSTDTQYF.

The chain combines TRBV6-6 with TRBJ2-3, with 8 bases lining up with TRBD2. Germline CDR1 reads MNHNY; CDR2 reads SVGAGI (reference sequence). The V gene end was trimmed by 3 bases and the J gene end by 4 bases; junction bases not matched to a gene: 6. This CDR3 is 15 amino acids long. In DNA, the CDR3 is TGTGCCAGCAGTTATCCCGGGACTAGACCAGATACGCAGTATTTT. It codes for CASSYPGTRPDTQYF.

V is TRBV4-1 and J is TRBJ1-4; 8 nucleotides match TRBD1. V shed 0 bases, J shed 3 bases, and the junction held 6 bases outside the gene matches. Germline CDR1 and CDR2: MGHRA and YSYEKL. The CDR3 has 17 residues. CDR3 DNA: TGCGCCAGCAGCCAAGAGACAGGGGCGAGGGCTAATGAAAAACTGTTTTTT. It is translated as CASSQETGARANEKLFF.